The present TCR beta chain was sequenced within a study of blood T cell repertoires in COVID-19. Germline CDR1 ENHRY, CDR2 SYGVKD. The CDR3 sequence is 15 residues long. The V end lost 3 bases, the J end lost 7 bases, and 16 bases lay between the germline ends. Repertoires were generated with immunoSEQ multiplex PCR, while TCRdb's copy carries only in-frame clones and drops some. This sample carries approximately 200,000 clones, around 85% of them seen once, and the ten largest clones take roughly a sixth. The source of this sequence is a man aged 40-49 years who had recovered from COVID-19. The sample was PBMCs or T cells enriched from blood (not recorded which). The chain uses TRBV10-3 and TRBJ2-1; no definite D call. The CDR3 reads CAISDPLREVNEQFF. CDR3 nucleotides: TGTGCCATCAGTGACCCACTTCGCGAGGTAAATGAGCAGTTCTTC.